The rows below give T cell receptor beta chains drawn from one sample of a study of CD8+ T cells in alopecia areata. The repertoire was sequenced with immunoSEQ multiplex PCR; TCRdb's copy has only in-frame clones and lacks some. The sample shows 120,000 or so clones, around 63% of them seen only once. The input for sequencing was CD4+ T cells sorted from blood, taken at week 4, from a patient treated with tofacitinib. The receptors originated from a human donor with alopecia areata. The CDR3 runs from the conserved cysteine through the conserved F or W. The D gene is left open where the match is weak. Clone size, where shown, is once, few, many, or a class for clones that have expanded.

CDR3aa	CDR3nt	abundance	v_gene	j_gene	d_gene	len
CSVESRGDSLLYGYTF	TGCAGCGTTGAATCCCGAGGCGACAGCCTACTCTATGGCTACACCTTC	NA	TRBV29-1	TRBJ1-2	NA	16
CASSFSWGGTNEKLFF	TGTGCCAGCAGCTTTTCCTGGGGGGGAACTAATGAAAAACTGTTTTTT	once	TRBV7-3	TRBJ1-4	NA	16
CASSDRTGGDTQYF	TGTGCCAGCAGCGATCGGACAGGGGGGGATACGCAGTATTTT	few	TRBV7-3	TRBJ2-3	TRBD1	14
CASRPPPGTGGFYEQYF	TGTGCCAGCAGACCACCTCCCGGGACAGGGGGCTTCTACGAGCAGTACTTC	NA	TRBV27	TRBJ2-7	TRBD1	17
CATSRDRGSSNQPQHF	TGTGCCACCAGCAGAGATCGGGGCAGTAGCAATCAGCCCCAGCATTTT	once	TRBV15	TRBJ1-5	NA	16
CASSAAGRRNYGYTF	TGCGCCAGCAGCGCTGCGGGACGACGGAACTATGGCTACACCTTC	once	TRBV5-1	TRBJ1-2	NA	15
CASSVTGTRGTYEQYF	TGTGCCAGCAGTGTGACAGGGACACGGGGTACATACGAGCAGTACTTC	NA	TRBV6-1	TRBJ2-7	TRBD1	16
CASSEERGRRGTQYF	TGTGCCAGCAGTGAGGAGCGGGGGCGCCGGGGTACGCAGTATTTT	NA	TRBV27	TRBJ2-3	TRBD2	15
CASTSGQGLNQPQHF	TGTGCCAGCACCTCGGGACAGGGGCTCAATCAGCCCCAGCATTTT	NA	TRBV6-5	TRBJ1-5	TRBD1	15
CASSLGGRPETQYF	TGTGCCAGCAGCTTAGGGGGACGACCAGAGACCCAGTACTTC	NA	TRBV7-9	TRBJ2-5	NA	14
CASSPPGVRHGNTIYF	TGTGCCAGCTCACCACCGGGGGTACGCCATGGGAACACCATATATTTT	few	TRBV18	TRBJ1-3	NA	16
CAWRRQGRGNQPQHF	TGTGCCTGGAGAAGACAGGGTAGGGGCAATCAGCCCCAGCATTTT	NA	TRBV30	TRBJ1-5	TRBD1	15
CASSSVGTNTEAFF	TGTGCCAGCAGCTCCGTGGGTACTAACACTGAAGCTTTCTTT	NA	TRBV5-4	TRBJ1-1	NA	14
CASSSDGRSPLHF	TGCGCCAGCAGCTCGGACGGTCGATCACCCCTCCACTTT	NA	TRBV5-1	TRBJ1-6	NA	13